One and the same sample provided the 30 T cell receptor beta chains below, sequenced in a study of blood T cell repertoires in COVID-19 (TCRdb year 2020). Library preparation used the immunoSEQ multiplex PCR assay. This immuneACCESS table, as held by TCRdb, lists in-frame sequences with V and J called but not all clones. Of the missing ones, under half trace to an unresolved V gene in checked studies; the others have no known cause. For this sample the table gives about 240,000 clones, of which about 79% were detected only once. The top ten constitute about 9.5% of the sample. The source material was peripheral blood. These receptors came from a woman aged 80 or over with acute or convalescent COVID-19.

The V gene is TRBV18, the J gene TRBJ2-1, with D possibly matching TRBD1 (6 bases). Deletions cut 6 bases from V and 3 bases from J, with 9 bases between. The CDR3 has 13 amino acids. Germline values: CDR1 KGHSH, CDR2 LQKENI. The CDR3 protein is CASSSDSYNEQFF. In DNA, the CDR3 is TGTGCCAGCTCTTCGGACAGCTACAATGAGCAGTTCTTC.

The genes are TRBV4-2 and TRBJ1-2; D is unresolved. This CDR3 comprises 14 residues. The V end lost 5 bases, the J end lost 8 bases, and 18 bases lay between the germline ends. Germline CDR1 and CDR2: LGHNA and YNFKEQ. The CDR3, as DNA: TGTGCCAGCAGCGAACTTCTTGGGCCGAAAGGCTACACCTTC. This sequence encodes CASSELLGPKGYTF.

The chain couples TRBV7-2 to TRBJ2-3; 10 nucleotides line up with TRBD2. Germline-derived CDR1 and CDR2 are SGHTA and FQGNSA. There are 15 residues in the CDR3. After removal of 6 bases from V and 1 base from J, the junction contained 4 bases not matched to a gene. CDR3 protein: CASSPSGGRTDTQYF. CDR3 bases: TGTGCCAGCAGTCCTAGCGGGGGACGCACAGATACGCAGTATTTT.

The V and J genes are TRBV2 and TRBJ2-7, with D tentatively TRBD2 (6 bases). This CDR3 is built from 13 residues. CDR1 SNHLY and CDR2 FYNNEI come from the germline V gene. V was clipped by 5 bases and J by 6 bases, with 14 bases between them. The CDR3 DNA follows: TGTGCCAGCAGTACCGGCGGGACGGGCGAGCAGTACTTC. Translating it yields CASSTGGTGEQYF. Variable domain in full (rest from reference TRBV2 and TRBJ2-7): EPEVTQTPSHQVTQMGQEVILRCVPISNHLYFYWYRQILGQKVEFLVSFYNNEISEKSEIFDDQFSVERPDGSNFTLKIRSTKLEDSAMYFCASSTGGTGEQYFGPGTRLTVT.

The chain couples TRBV5-1 to TRBJ1-5; TRBD1 aligns across 8 bases. The CDR3 is 15 amino acids. The V segment lost 2 bases and the J segment 4 bases; nucleotides outside the gene matches: 5. The germline gives CDR1 SGHRS, CDR2 YFSETQ. CDR3 sequence (DNA): TGCGCCAGCAGCTTTGGGACAGGCTTGAATCAGCCCCAGCATTTT. Translating it yields CASSFGTGLNQPQHF.

The chain couples TRBV6-5 to TRBJ1-1; 7 bases align to TRBD1. The CDR3 totals 14 residues. The germline gives CDR1 MNHEY, CDR2 SVGAGI. With 6 bases clipped from V and 11 bases from J, the junction kept 15 bases outside the gene matches. CDR3 nucleotides: TGTGCCAGCAGAAGGGGCAGGGGGTCGTTCAGGGCTTTCTTT. The encoded protein is CASRRGRGSFRAFF.

DNA for the CDR3: TGTGCCAGCAGTCTTCGGACAGGGGGCTACGAGCAGTACTTC. Its translation: CASSLRTGGYEQYF. This chain connects TRBV27 to TRBJ2-7; 10 bases agree with TRBD1. The trim removed 5 bases at V and 3 bases at J, leaving 4 bases unmatched. In germline, CDR1 is MNHEY, CDR2 SMNVEV (reference sequence). The CDR3 covers 14 residues.

This chain joins TRBV6-6 and TRBJ2-2; 8 bases map to TRBD2. The CDR3 has 16 amino acids. After removal of 7 bases from V and 0 bases from J, the junction contained 7 bases not matched to a gene. Germline CDR1 MNHNY, CDR2 SVGAGI (reference sequence). This CDR3 is CASTHRGGANTGELFF. The CDR3, as DNA: TGTGCCAGCACCCATCGGGGGGGCGCGAACACCGGGGAGCTGTTTTTT.

The rearrangement uses TRBV5-6 and TRBJ2-7; D gene unclear. V was shortened by 0 bases and J by 3 bases, with 10 bases between the two germline ends. The CDR3 is 14 amino acids. Germline V CDR1 and CDR2: SGHDT, YYEEEE. CDR3 bases: TGTGCCAGCAGCTTGGGGGCCCAGAACTACGAGCAGTACTTC. This translates into CASSLGAQNYEQYF. The full variable domain, completed using reference TRBV5-6 and TRBJ2-7, is DAGVTQSPTHLIKTRGQQVTLRCSPKSGHDTVSWYQQALGQGPQFIFQYYEEEERQRGNFPDRFSGHQFPNYSSELNVNALLLGDSALYLCASSLGAQNYEQYFGPGTRLTVT.

The chain couples TRBV2 to TRBJ1-3; D is undetermined. The V end was cut by 7 bases, the J end by 4 bases, with 20 bases between. CDR1 is SNHLY, CDR2 FYNNEI, per germline. The CDR3 has 16 amino acids. The CDR3 spells CASILDGGVSGNTIYF. DNA of the CDR3: TGTGCCAGCATCCTTGACGGAGGTGTCTCCGGAAACACCATATATTTT. Filled out from reference TRBV2 and TRBJ1-3, the complete variable domain reads EPEVTQTPSHQVTQMGQEVILRCVPISNHLYFYWYRQILGQKVEFLVSFYNNEISEKSEIFDDQFSVERPDGSNFTLKIRSTKLEDSAMYFCASILDGGVSGNTIYFGEGSWLTVV.

This clone was detected only once. The chain is built from TRBV10-3 and TRBJ1-2; no reliable D call. This CDR3 region has 12 residues. The germline V gene has CDR1 ENHRY and CDR2 SYGVKD. V lost 4 bases, J lost 2 bases, and 5 bases lay in between. CDR3 residues: CAISGRNYGYTF. The DNA for the CDR3 is TGTGCCATCAGTGGGAGGAACTATGGCTACACCTTC.

The chain joins TRBV4-1 to TRBJ2-1; 10 bases line up with TRBD2. CDR1 is MGHRA and CDR2 is YSYEKL in the germline V gene. The CDR3 runs 15 residues. Losses at the gene ends were 4 bases for V and 7 bases for J; bases not matched to a gene: 7. The CDR3: CASSPSGGAVNEQFF. The CDR3 region has the DNA TGCGCCAGCAGCCCGAGCGGGGGGGCTGTAAATGAGCAGTTCTTC.

V and J are TRBV7-2 and TRBJ1-5; weak D call: TRBD1 (5 bases). CDR1 is SGHTA and CDR2 is FQGNSA in the germline V gene. This CDR3 is built from 13 residues. Between the trimmed V and J ends, which lost 3 bases and 7 bases, there was a span of 10 bases. CDR3: CASSLQGGQPQHF. As DNA, the CDR3 is TGTGCCAGCAGCTTGCAGGGAGGGCAGCCCCAGCATTTT.

V is TRBV7-3 and J is TRBJ2-7, with 8 bases aligning to TRBD2. Germline V gene data show CDR1 as SGHTA and CDR2 as FQGTGA. This CDR3 contains 13 residues. V was pared by 5 bases and J by 6 bases, with 6 bases of the junction left unmatched. CDR3: CASSARRGGEQYF. The CDR3 coding sequence is TGTGCCAGCAGCGCAAGACGGGGGGGCGAGCAGTACTTC.

As DNA, the CDR3 is TGTGCCAGCAGCTTAGACGGGAACTCTGGGGCCAACGTCCTGACTTTC. It specifies CASSLDGNSGANVLTF. The rearrangement links TRBV28 to TRBJ2-6, with D tentatively TRBD2 (5 bases). The CDR3 is 16 residues long. CDR1 and CDR2 (germline): MDHEN, SYDVKM. The germline V and J ends were trimmed by 6 bases and 0 bases, with 12 bases remaining between them.

The V call is TRBV2, the J call TRBJ1-2; TRBD1 matches at 7 bases. This CDR3 region has 14 residues. The germline V gene has CDR1 SNHLY and CDR2 FYNNEI. After removal of 4 bases from V and 8 bases from J, the junction contained 10 bases not matched to a gene. The CDR3 DNA reads TGTGCCAGCAGTGTCACAGGGGCTGGGAAGGGCTACACCTTC. It is translated as CASSVTGAGKGYTF.

The chain combines TRBV18 with TRBJ1-3, with TRBD1 matching 7 bases. This CDR3 is built from 15 residues. Germline CDR1 KGHSH, CDR2 LQKENI. V shed 0 bases and J 3 bases; nucleotides not matched to a gene: 2. CDR3 nucleotide sequence: TGTGCCAGCTCACCACCCGGGACAGTTGGAAACACCATATATTTT. This translates into CASSPPGTVGNTIYF.

The V and J genes are TRBV3-1 (or the pseudogene TRBV3-2) and TRBJ2-3; 10 bases are a match to TRBD1. Germline V gene lookup returns CDR1 LGHDT and CDR2 YNNKEL (reference sequence). The CDR3 sequence is 15 residues long. The junction had 8 bases not matched to a gene; V was cut back by 5 bases and J by 6 bases. The CDR3 protein is CASSISGTGDDTQYF. The CDR3 DNA reads as TGTGCCAGCAGCATCTCCGGGACAGGGGACGATACGCAGTATTTT.

Concerning this clone itself: Its ends do not fully match the called genes, so a read error is possible. CDR3 region: CASSLEQGFLSYQETQYF. As DNA, the CDR3 is TGTGCTAGCAGCTTAGAACAGGGGTTCCTCTCGTACCAAGAGACCCAGTACTTC. The rearrangement joins TRBV7-7 to TRBJ2-5; 7 nucleotides align to TRBD1. The CDR3 runs to 18 residues. The germline V gene has CDR1 SSHAT and CDR2 FNYEAQ (reference sequence).

The chain employs TRBV5-1 and TRBJ2-5, with 8 bases lining up with TRBD2. Germline V gene data show CDR1 as SGHRS and CDR2 as YFSETQ. Trimming took 4 bases from V and 4 from J; bases not matched to a gene: 9. CDR3 length equals 15 residues. The CDR3 here is CASSPPGGASETQYF. The CDR3 DNA sequence: TGCGCCAGCAGCCCCCCCGGGGGGGCCTCAGAGACCCAGTACTTC. The whole variable domain, remainder taken from reference TRBV5-1 and TRBJ2-5, is KAGVTQTPRYLIKTRGQQVTLSCSPISGHRSVSWYQQTPGQGLQFLFEYFSETQRNKGNFPGRFSGRQFSNSRSEMNVSTLELGDSALYLCASSPPGGASETQYFGPGTRLLVL.

This clone has only one observation. The rearrangement joins TRBV7-9 to TRBJ2-2; a weak D match, TRBD1 (6 bases). Trimming cost V 5 bases and J 6 bases, with 10 bases left between them. CDR3 length equals 13 residues. From germline, CDR1 is SEHNR and CDR2 FQNEAQ (reference sequence). Written as DNA, the CDR3 is TGTGCCAGCAGCCCCACAGGGTCCGGGGAGCTGTTTTTT. It codes for CASSPTGSGELFF.

The chain joins TRBV30 to TRBJ2-5, with D perhaps matching TRBD2 (6 bases). Germline V lookup: CDR1 GTSNPN, CDR2 SVGIG (reference sequence). This CDR3 comprises 13 residues. Between the trimmed V and J ends, which lost 0 bases and 4 bases, there was a span of 9 bases. CDR3 amino acids: CAWSVVEGETQYF. In nucleotides, the CDR3 is TGTGCCTGGAGTGTTGTGGAGGGAGAGACCCAGTACTTC.

The chain joins TRBV3-1 (or the pseudogene TRBV3-2) to TRBJ1-5; D not resolved. This CDR3 is 16 amino acids long. Trimming left V 4 bases short and J 1 base short, with 14 bases between. Germline CDR1 reads LGHDT; CDR2 reads YNNKEL (reference sequence). The CDR3 DNA sequence: TGTGCCAGCAGCCCCCTTGGAGAAAGGAGCAATCAGCCCCAGCATTTT. Its protein is CASSPLGERSNQPQHF.

About this clone itself: This specimen includes other DNA sequences encoding the same CDR3. The chain joins TRBV18 to TRBJ1-1; TRBD1 matches at 7 bases. CDR3 length: 14 residues. Germline CDR1 and CDR2: KGHSH and LQKENI. V was pared by 0 bases and J by 5 bases, with 3 bases of the junction left unmatched. DNA of the CDR3: TGTGCCAGCTCACCACCGGCAGGGGGGACTGAAGCTTTCTTT. Its translation: CASSPPAGGTEAFF.

The chain is built from TRBV2 and TRBJ1-2; a weak D match, TRBD1 (5 bases). The CDR3 is 13 amino acids. Per the germline V gene, CDR1 is SNHLY and CDR2 is FYNNEI. The V end was cut by 1 base, the J end by 10 bases, with 13 bases between. The CDR3 bases are TGTGCCAGCAGTGAAGGAGACAGCTTTGTCTACACCTTC. This sequence encodes CASSEGDSFVYTF.

The rearrangement joins TRBV7-9 to TRBJ1-4, with 9 bases matching TRBD1. Per germline, CDR1 SEHNR and CDR2 FQNEAQ (reference sequence). With 1 base clipped from V and 7 bases from J, the junction kept 4 bases outside the gene matches. The CDR3 extends over 15 amino acids. This CDR3 reads CASSLVGTGREKLFF. CDR3 in DNA: TGTGCCAGCAGCTTAGTTGGGACAGGGCGTGAAAAACTGTTTTTT.

The gene calls are TRBV7-3 and TRBJ1-1, with D possibly matching TRBD1 (6 bases). Trimming took 4 bases from V and 3 from J, leaving 12 bases between them. The germline gives CDR1 SGHTA, CDR2 FQGTGA. The CDR3 length is 14 residues. The CDR3 DNA reads TGTGCCAGCAGCTCGACGGACAGTTACACTGAAGCTTTCTTT. This gives the protein CASSSTDSYTEAFF. The full variable domain, rest sourced from reference TRBV7-3 and TRBJ1-1, is GAGVSQTPSNKVTEKGKYVELRCDPISGHTALYWYRQSLGQGPEFLIYFQGTGAADDSGLPNDRFFAVRPEGSVSTLKIQRTERGDSAVYLCASSSTDSYTEAFFGQGTRLTVV.

The chain carries TRBV28 and TRBJ2-5; no clear D gene. The CDR3 extends over 15 amino acids. Trimming removed 0 bases at V and 2 bases at J, with 10 bases between. CDR1 and CDR2 (germline): MDHEN, SYDVKM. The CDR3 DNA reads TGTGCCAGCAGTTTATGGGCGGCCGGGCAAGAGACCCAGTACTTC. It codes for CASSLWAAGQETQYF. The whole variable domain, remainder taken from reference TRBV28 and TRBJ2-5, is DVKVTQSSRYLVKRTGEKVFLECVQDMDHENMFWYRQDPGLGLRLIYFSYDVKMKEKGDIPEGYSVSREKKERFSLILESASTNQTSMYLCASSLWAAGQETQYFGPGTRLLVL.

The CDR3 loop is CASSTGDRNYGYTF. CDR3 coding DNA: TGTGCCAGCAGTACGGGGGACAGGAACTATGGCTACACCTTC. This chain joins TRBV6-5 and TRBJ1-2; 8 bases agree with TRBD1. CDR3 size: 14 residues. Germline V lookup: CDR1 MNHEY, CDR2 SVGAGI. V lost 5 bases and J lost 2; bases outside the gene matches: 4.

The chain joins TRBV3-1 (or the pseudogene TRBV3-2) to TRBJ2-5; D perhaps matches TRBD2 (6 bases). Germline values: CDR1 LGHDT, CDR2 YNNKEL (reference sequence). The CDR3 length is 15 residues. Trimming stripped 4 bases from V and 3 bases from J, with 15 bases between. In DNA form, the CDR3 reads TGTGCCAGCAGCCCTACACGGGACTCCGAAGAGACCCAGTACTTC. Translation: CASSPTRDSEETQYF.